The 29 T cell receptor beta chains in this list originate from one sample, sequenced in a study of long-term antiretroviral therapy in people with HIV. Survey-level resolution applied to immunoSEQ assay v3.0. TCRdb keeps only in-frame clones here, not all; method: immunoSEQ multiplex PCR. The sample lists approximately 8,800 clones; 78% were seen once. This material consisted of unsorted PBMCs, taken 0.6 years before starting antiretroviral therapy. The receptors stem from a man aged 40-49 years with HIV.

The chain links TRBV27 to TRBJ1-2, with D possibly being TRBD1 (5 bases). The CDR3 contains 16 residues. The ends were cut back, 4 bases at V and 0 bases at J, with 15 bases in the middle. Germline CDR1 and CDR2: MNHEY and SMNVEV (reference sequence). Here the CDR3 reads CASSSSQGISNYGYTF. In nucleotides, the CDR3 is TGTGCCAGCAGTTCGTCTCAGGGAATATCTAACTATGGCTACACCTTC.

V usage is TRBV6-5 and J usage is TRBJ2-7; 7 positions match TRBD1. V lost 5 bases, J lost 2 bases, and 9 bases stayed unmatched. This CDR3 is built from 15 residues. The V gene's germline CDR1 is MNHEY and CDR2 SVGAGI. The CDR3 loop is CASSPRWDSAYEQYF. The CDR3 DNA is TGTGCCAGCAGTCCCCGATGGGACAGCGCCTACGAGCAGTACTTC.

The gene calls are TRBV19 and TRBJ1-5; TRBD1 might be the D (5 bases). The length of the CDR3 is 15 residues. Trimming stripped 3 bases from V and 5 bases from J, with 14 bases between. CDR1 is LNHDA and CDR2 is SQIVND in the germline V gene (reference sequence). Written as DNA, the CDR3 is TGTGCCAGTAGTATTTTGGGGGTCGGGGATCAGCCCCAGCATTTT. Protein product: CASSILGVGDQPQHF.

J is TRBJ2-3 and V is TRBV6-6; 9 bases are shared with TRBD1. CDR1 is MNHNY, CDR2 SVGAGI, per germline (reference sequence). The CDR3 length is 15 residues. Trimming cost V 6 bases and J 6 bases; bases outside gene matches: 10. The CDR3 spells CASRRPGTGSDTQYF. DNA for the CDR3: TGTGCCAGCAGGAGACCCGGGACAGGGTCCGATACGCAGTATTTT.

This clone occurred a few times. J is TRBJ1-1 and V is TRBV5-6; D might be TRBD1 (6 bases). The CDR3 is 15 amino acids. Germline loops: CDR1 SGHDT, CDR2 YYEEEE. With 3 bases removed from V and 3 bases from J, the gap between germline ends came to 15 bases. The CDR3 sequence is CASSYEISGDTEAFF. The CDR3 nucleotides read TGTGCCAGCAGCTATGAGATCTCAGGGGACACTGAAGCTTTCTTT. The variable domain in full, with the rest retrieved from reference TRBV5-6 and TRBJ1-1, is DAGVTQSPTHLIKTRGQQVTLRCSPKSGHDTVSWYQQALGQGPQFIFQYYEEEERQRGNFPDRFSGHQFPNYSSELNVNALLLGDSALYLCASSYEISGDTEAFFGQGTRLTVV.

The chain is built from TRBV27 and TRBJ1-6, with D possibly matching TRBD1 (5 bases). The CDR3 contains 14 residues. In germline, CDR1 is MNHEY, CDR2 SMNVEV (reference sequence). Trimming took 3 bases from V and 6 from J, leaving 9 bases between them. The CDR3 sequence: CASSLGTGNSPLHF. Here the CDR3 DNA reads TGTGCCAGCAGTTTGGGGACGGGTAATTCACCCCTCCACTTT.

The chain is built from TRBV9 and TRBJ2-7, with D unresolved. The germline V gene has CDR1 SGDLS and CDR2 YYNGEE. The CDR3 length is 15 residues. Trimming removed 0 bases at V and 0 bases at J, with 10 bases between. The CDR3 nucleotides read TGTGCCAGCAGCGTAGGGTTCGGATACTCCTACGAGCAGTACTTC. Protein sequence: CASSVGFGYSYEQYF.

A single count supports this clone. V gene TRBV18 combines with J gene TRBJ2-2, with no clear D. With 1 base removed from V and 1 base from J, the gap between germline ends came to 1 base. Per germline, CDR1 KGHSH and CDR2 LQKENI. The CDR3 extends over 13 amino acids. In nucleotides, the CDR3 is TGTGCCAGCTCACCACGGAACACCGGGGAGCTGTTTTTT. It yields the protein CASSPRNTGELFF.

The V gene is TRBV5-6, the J gene TRBJ2-7, with a tentative D call TRBD1 (7 bases). Germline CDR1 is SGHDT and CDR2 is YYEEEE. Trimming removed 4 bases from V and 4 bases from J, with 15 bases in between. The CDR3 covers 14 residues. The CDR3 is CASSRQGGGYEQYF. The CDR3 bases are TGTGCCAGCAGCCGACAGGGAGGTGGATACGAGCAGTACTTC.

The CDR3 here is CASSLAPGLGTEAFF. For the CDR3, the DNA is TGCGCCAGCAGCTTGGCCCCGGGACTTGGCACTGAAGCTTTCTTT. The chain links TRBV5-1 to TRBJ1-1; tentative D call: TRBD1 (5 bases). CDR1 SGHRS and CDR2 YFSETQ come from the germline V gene. Trimming took off 0 bases at V and 4 bases at J, with 13 bases between the two ends. The CDR3 is 15 residues long.

This clone has only a few counts. The CDR3 sequence: CASSPQPGLSAGELFF. As DNA, the CDR3 is TGCGCCAGCAGCCCCCAACCGGGACTCAGCGCCGGGGAGCTGTTTTTT. The rearrangement joins TRBV4-1 to TRBJ2-2; a possible D gene is TRBD2 (6 bases). Germline CDR1 MGHRA, CDR2 YSYEKL. The ends were cut back, 4 bases at V and 6 bases at J, with 18 bases in the middle. The length of the CDR3 is 16 residues.

This rearrangement joins TRBV15 to TRBJ1-5, with TRBD1 matching 7 bases. Germline V gives CDR1 LNHNV, CDR2 YYDKDF (reference sequence). The CDR3 runs to 13 residues. V was clipped by 5 bases and J by 2 bases; unmatched bases: 0. The CDR3 region is CATSGQGNQPQHF. CDR3 nucleotides: TGTGCCACCAGCGGACAGGGCAATCAGCCCCAGCATTTT.

The CDR3 protein is CASSLQGARAEAFF. The CDR3 nucleotides are TGTGCCAGCAGCTTGCAGGGGGCGCGTGCTGAAGCTTTCTTT. The V gene is TRBV5-6, the J gene TRBJ1-1; 8 bases line up with TRBD1. Per the germline V gene, CDR1 is SGHDT and CDR2 is YYEEEE. The CDR3 sequence is 14 residues long. The J segment lost 6 bases and the V segment lost 1 base, leaving 5 bases of the junction unmatched.

Remarks on this clone: Here the CDR3 omits its conserved ending phenylalanine or tryptophan, so a read error is the likely source. Because the CDR3's place on the DNA is in doubt, the DNA is left out and the CDR3 is given as listed by TCRdb. V gene TRBV20-1 combines with J gene TRBJ1-5. Termini included, the CDR3 measures 11 amino acids. Germline V CDR1 and CDR2: DFQATT, SNEGSKA (reference sequence). The CDR3 here is CSARDKGPGRY.

The rearrangement uses TRBV13 and TRBJ2-2, with 7 bases that match TRBD2. Unmatched junction bases numbered 8, after V lost 2 bases and J lost 5 bases. The CDR3 totals 16 residues. CDR1 PRHDT and CDR2 FYEKMQ come from the germline V gene (reference sequence). The CDR3 here is CASSLRTSLTTGELFF. The CDR3, as DNA: TGTGCCAGCAGCTTAAGGACTAGTCTTACTACCGGGGAGCTGTTTTTT. Using reference TRBV13 and TRBJ2-2 for the parts outside the CDR3, the full variable domain is AAGVIQSPRHLIKEKRETATLKCYPIPRHDTVYWYQQGPGQDPQFLISFYEKMQSDKGSIPDRFSAQQFSDYHSELNMSSLELGDSALYFCASSLRTSLTTGELFFGEGSRLTVL.

By frequency in the sample, this clone is medium-sized. V is TRBV6-1 and J is TRBJ2-7; D is uncertain. Germline CDR1 reads MNHNS; CDR2 reads SASEGT. Trimming took off 10 bases at V and 3 bases at J, with 10 bases between the two ends. CDR3 size: 11 residues. The CDR3 sequence is CAIRSYYEQYF. CDR3 nucleotide sequence: TGTGCCATTCGGAGCTACTACGAGCAGTACTTC.

The table lists this clone with a few counts. This chain joins TRBV9 and TRBJ2-2; 7 nucleotides align to TRBD1. J gave up 1 base and V 4 bases, and 7 bases lay outside the gene matches. This CDR3 is 16 amino acids long. Germline CDR1 SGDLS, CDR2 YYNGEE. CDR3 DNA: TGTGCCAGCAGCATCAGACAGGGTATGAACACCGGGGAGCTGTTTTTT. It is translated as CASSIRQGMNTGELFF.

This clone was detected once. The chain couples TRBV5-1 to TRBJ1-1; TRBD1 aligns across 11 bases. Per the germline V gene, CDR1 is SGHRS and CDR2 is YFSETQ. V was clipped by 4 bases and J by 2 bases; unmatched bases: 7. CDR3 length: 16 residues. The CDR3 DNA reads as TGCGCCAGCAGCCGTGACTGGACAGGGGGCAACACTGAAGCTTTCTTT. Protein: CASSRDWTGGNTEAFF.

CDR3 bases: TGTGCCTGGAGTCGCTACGGGCAGGGTAACCAGCCCCAGCATTTT. The encoded protein is CAWSRYGQGNQPQHF. The V gene is TRBV30, the J gene TRBJ1-5; tentative D call: TRBD1 (5 bases). This CDR3 has 15 amino acids. Germline-derived CDR1 and CDR2 are GTSNPN and SVGIG (reference sequence). The V and J ends lost 2 bases and 7 bases respectively, with 18 bases between them.

This chain links TRBV5-1 with TRBJ2-7, with no clear D. Deletions cut 4 bases from V and 5 bases from J, with 10 bases between. Germline V gene data show CDR1 as SGHRS and CDR2 as YFSETQ. This CDR3 comprises 12 residues. The CDR3 coding sequence is TGCGCCAGCAGCCTGAAACAGAACGAGCAGTACTTC. Translated: CASSLKQNEQYF.

This clone was picked up one time. The V call is TRBV15, the J call TRBJ1-2; no clear D gene. The germline CDR1 and CDR2 sequences are LNHNV and YYDKDF (reference sequence). The CDR3 totals 19 residues. V was cut by 0 bases and J by 2 bases, with 22 bases left in between. CDR3 region: CATSREGRTADYTNYGYTF. The CDR3 coding sequence is TGTGCCACCAGCAGAGAGGGAAGAACAGCCGACTATACAAACTATGGCTACACCTTC.

This chain joins TRBV18 and TRBJ1-6; TRBD1 matches at 7 bases. The trim removed 3 bases at V and 3 bases at J, leaving 5 bases unmatched. The CDR3 loop spans 16 amino acids. The V gene's germline CDR1 is KGHSH and CDR2 LQKENI. In DNA, the CDR3 is TGTGCCAGCTCACCGGCTAGACAGGGCTATAATTCACCCCTCCACTTT. Translated: CASSPARQGYNSPLHF.

This chain uses TRBV7-8 with TRBJ2-1, with 12 positions matching TRBD2. The CDR3 runs to 15 residues. Germline values: CDR1 SGHVS, CDR2 FQNEAQ. J gave up 4 bases and V 6 bases, and 4 bases lay outside the gene matches. CDR3 coding DNA: TGTGCCAGCAGTATCGGACTAGCGGGGTACAATGAGCAGTTCTTC. Translating it yields CASSIGLAGYNEQFF.

On this clone itself: At one of its ends the junction is not consistent with the germline gene, which may arise from a read error. The V and J genes are TRBV4-1 and TRBJ1-1; D is possibly TRBD1 (6 bases). This CDR3 has 14 residues. In germline, CDR1 is MGHRA, CDR2 YSYEKL. The CDR3 sequence is CASRQGGAGTEAFF. The CDR3 region has the DNA TGCGCCAGCAGGCAAGGGGGGGCTGGCACTGAAGCTTTCTTT.

The rearrangement links TRBV7-7 to TRBJ2-1; no definite D call. The CDR3 runs 14 residues. Germline V gene data show CDR1 as SSHAT and CDR2 as FNYEAQ (reference sequence). The germline V and J ends were trimmed by 1 base and 5 bases, with 9 bases remaining between them. CDR3 bases: TGTGCCAGCAGCTTAGATGCAGGCGACAATGAGCAGTTCTTC. Amino acid sequence: CASSLDAGDNEQFF.

V usage is TRBV9 and J usage is TRBJ2-7; 11 bases agree with TRBD2. Germline-derived CDR1 and CDR2 are SGDLS and YYNGEE. This CDR3 contains 16 residues. V lost 3 bases, J lost 5 bases, and 10 bases stayed unmatched. CDR3: CASSGLSGGALDEQYF. The CDR3, as DNA: TGTGCCAGCAGCGGACTTAGCGGGGGGGCGTTAGACGAGCAGTACTTC. Full variable domain (missing parts from reference TRBV9 and TRBJ2-7): DSGVTQTPKHLITATGQRVTLRCSPRSGDLSVYWYQQSLDQGLQFLIQYYNGEERAKGNILERFSAQQFPDLHSELNLSSLELGDSALYFCASSGLSGGALDEQYFGPGTRLTVT.

This clone was seen a single time. V is TRBV5-1 and J is TRBJ2-1; 10 nucleotides align to TRBD2. This CDR3 region has 15 residues. Germline V CDR1 and CDR2: SGHRS, YFSETQ. The ends lost 4 bases at V and 3 bases at J; junction bases unmatched: 4. For the CDR3, the DNA is TGCGCCAGCAGCCTTACTAGCGGGGACTACAATGAGCAGTTCTTC. Residues: CASSLTSGDYNEQFF.

This sequence joins TRBV5-4 and TRBJ1-5; D is possibly TRBD1 (5 bases). Deletions cut 2 bases from V and 2 bases from J, with 26 bases between. CDR3 length: 20 residues. CDR1 is SGHNT and CDR2 is YYREEE in the germline V gene (reference sequence). CDR3 region: CASSFATGLPSQGRNQPQHF. For the CDR3, the DNA is TGTGCCAGCAGCTTTGCCACCGGGCTACCGTCGCAGGGTCGCAATCAGCCCCAGCATTTT.

The chain is built from TRBV7-3 and TRBJ1-1, with D uncertain. The CDR3 is made up of 13 amino acids. The V end was cut by 3 bases, the J end by 3 bases, with 8 bases between. CDR1 SGHTA and CDR2 FQGTGA come from the germline V gene. Here the CDR3 reads CASSLEGDTEAFF. Here the CDR3 DNA reads TGTGCCAGCAGCTTGGAGGGCGACACTGAAGCTTTCTTT.